The 6 T cell receptor beta chains below were found in one sample sequenced in a study of blood T cell repertoires in COVID-19. The data were produced by immunoSEQ multiplex PCR, yet TCRdb's version contains in-frame clones alone and is incomplete. The sample contains a few hundred thousand clones, more than 75% of which appear only once. The sequencing input was PBMCs or T cells enriched from blood (not recorded which). These receptors were taken from a woman under 30 who had recovered from COVID-19.

The chain carries TRBV4-1 and TRBJ1-1; D is unresolved. This CDR3 has 16 residues. V was trimmed by 4 bases and J by 3 bases, leaving 18 bases between them. Germline assignment: CDR1 MGHRA and CDR2 YSYEKL. CDR3 bases: TGCGCCAGCAGCCGAGGGTTATACAGTGGGGACACTGAAGCTTTCTTT. Its protein product is CASSRGLYSGDTEAFF.

Only a few counts were recorded for this clone. The chain combines TRBV6-5 with TRBJ1-1; TRBD1 might be the D (5 bases). Trimming left V 6 bases short and J 8 bases short, with 10 bases between. Germline CDR1 MNHEY, CDR2 SVGAGI. CDR3 length: 11 amino acids. DNA of the CDR3: TGTGCCAGCAGAAACCGGGGGGAAGCTTTCTTT. Protein: CASRNRGEAFF.

The chain carries TRBV30 and TRBJ2-3; 10 bases map to TRBD2. The CDR3 totals 16 residues. After removal of 2 bases from V and 0 bases from J, the junction contained 5 bases not matched to a gene. Germline CDR1 is GTSNPN and CDR2 is SVGIG (reference sequence). The CDR3 loop reads CAWSTSGAISTDTQYF. CDR3 DNA: TGTGCCTGGAGTACTAGCGGGGCTATTAGCACAGATACGCAGTATTTT.

This chain uses TRBV4-2 with TRBJ1-2; D remains ambiguous. Trimming removed 0 bases at V and 12 bases at J, with 11 bases between. CDR3 length: 12 amino acids. Germline CDR1 reads LGHNA; CDR2 reads YNFKEQ. CDR3: CASSQDRKLHTF. In DNA form, the CDR3 reads TGTGCCAGCAGCCAAGATCGTAAGCTGCACACCTTC.

The chain carries TRBV13 and TRBJ1-3; 7 nucleotides agree with TRBD1. J lost 15 bases, V lost 0 bases, and 5 bases had no gene match. This CDR3 comprises 12 residues. Per germline, CDR1 PRHDT and CDR2 FYEKMQ (reference sequence). The CDR3 region is CASSLGTGKTYF. Written as DNA, the CDR3 is TGTGCCAGCAGCTTAGGGACAGGGAAGACATATTTT. Supplemented by reference TRBV13 and TRBJ1-3, the full variable domain reads AAGVIQSPRHLIKEKRETATLKCYPIPRHDTVYWYQQGPGQDPQFLISFYEKMQSDKGSIPDRFSAQQFSDYHSELNMSSLELGDSALYFCASSLGTGKTYFGEGSWLTVV.

The V and J genes are TRBV6-5 and TRBJ1-2, with 10 bases that match TRBD1. CDR3 length: 15 residues. The ends lost 0 bases at V and 4 bases at J; junction bases unmatched: 2. CDR1 and CDR2 from the germline V gene are MNHEY and SVGAGI. The CDR3 nucleotides are TGTGCCAGCAGTTACTCGGGACAGGGGACCTATGGCTACACCTTC. This encodes CASSYSGQGTYGYTF.